Below are 30 T cell receptor beta chains sequenced from a single sample in a study of radiotherapy plus CTLA-4 blockade in lung cancer. The repertoire was sequenced with immunoSEQ multiplex PCR; TCRdb's copy has only in-frame clones and lacks some. The table records some 120,000 clones, over 65% of them present only once. This material consisted of peripheral blood, taken from a patient treated with radiotherapy plus ipilimumab. These receptor sequences come from a human donor with non-small cell lung cancer that progressed on radiotherapy plus ipilimumab. Some clones in this sample may be carry-over from other donors' samples.

This chain joins TRBV5-4 and TRBJ2-1; no reliable D call. This CDR3 region has 12 residues. CDR1 and CDR2 from the germline V gene are SGHNT and YYREEE (reference sequence). The ends were cut back, 0 bases at V and 7 bases at J, with 5 bases in the middle. The CDR3 DNA is TGTGCCAGCAGCTTGGGGCGAAATGAGCAGTTCTTC. Protein: CASSLGRNEQFF.

The chain carries TRBV4-3 and TRBJ2-7, with 9 bases fitting TRBD1. The CDR3 has 14 residues. Germline lookup yields CDR1 LGHNA and CDR2 YSLEER. V lost 5 bases and J lost 3; bases outside the gene matches: 5. The CDR3 nucleotides read TGCGCCAGCAGCTACATGGGACAGGGCTACGAGCAGTACTTC. Translated: CASSYMGQGYEQYF.

The CDR3 nucleotides are TGTGCCAGCTCACCAACTAGCGGGTTGGATATTGAGCAGTTCTTC. Translated, it gives CASSPTSGLDIEQFF. V gene TRBV18 combines with J gene TRBJ2-1, with 9 positions matching TRBD2. The V segment lost 2 bases and the J segment 9 bases; nucleotides outside the gene matches: 8. The germline V gene has CDR1 KGHSH and CDR2 LQKENI. The CDR3 loop spans 15 amino acids.

The chain employs TRBV6-6 and TRBJ1-6; 10 positions agree with TRBD1. CDR1 is MNHNY and CDR2 is SVGAGI in the germline V gene (reference sequence). The CDR3 consists of 14 residues. Trimming took 6 bases from V and 9 from J; bases not matched to a gene: 5. CDR3 in amino acids: CASRSGTGVSPLHF. The CDR3 DNA reads TGTGCCAGCAGATCCGGGACAGGGGTTTCACCCCTCCACTTT.

The chain has TRBV28 and TRBJ2-5, with D unclear. Germline V CDR1 and CDR2: MDHEN, SYDVKM. V gave up 5 bases and J gave up 4 bases, with 5 bases separating them. The CDR3 length is 11 residues. CDR3 coding DNA: TGTGCCAGCAGTGTTCGAGAGACCCAGTACTTC. Amino acid sequence: CASSVRETQYF.

The gene calls are TRBV10-3 and TRBJ2-6; a weak D match, TRBD1 (6 bases). CDR3 size: 16 residues. V was shortened by 2 bases and J by 0 bases, with 8 bases between the two germline ends. The germline V gene has CDR1 ENHRY and CDR2 SYGVKD. The CDR3 bases are TGTGCCATCAGTGAGGGGGGCTACTCTGGGGCCAACGTCCTGACTTTC. Translated: CAISEGGYSGANVLTF.

This clone was seen a handful of times. The rearrangement joins TRBV14 to TRBJ2-1; possibly TRBD1 or TRBD2 for D (5 bases each). Trimming removed 2 bases at V and 7 bases at J, with 21 bases between. The CDR3 covers 17 residues. Germline CDR1 SGHDN, CDR2 FVKESK. Here the CDR3 DNA reads TGTGCCAGCAGCCAAATGCAGGGCAGGGAGTCAGGAAATGAGCAGTTCTTC. It translates to CASSQMQGRESGNEQFF. The full variable domain, rest sourced from reference TRBV14 and TRBJ2-1, is EAGVTQFPSHSVIEKGQTVTLRCDPISGHDNLYWYRRVMGKEIKFLLHFVKESKQDESGMPNNRFLAERTGGTYSTLKVQPAELEDSGVYFCASSQMQGRESGNEQFFGPGTRLTVL.

The chain carries TRBV5-1 and TRBJ2-6, with no clear D. The CDR3 sequence is 16 residues long. Trimming left V 0 bases short and J 0 bases short, with 7 bases between. Germline CDR1 and CDR2: SGHRS and YFSETQ. CDR3 DNA sequence: TGCGCCAGCAGCTTGGGGCAAATCTCTGGGGCCAACGTCCTGACTTTC. Residues: CASSLGQISGANVLTF.

This clone was observed a handful of times. DNA for the CDR3: TGTGCCAGCAGTGAAGGACTAGCGGGGGGAGGGGAGACCCAGTACTTC. This codes for CASSEGLAGGGETQYF. The rearrangement uses TRBV25-1 and TRBJ2-5; 14 nucleotides agree with TRBD2. In germline, CDR1 is MGHDK, CDR2 SYGVNS. This CDR3 contains 16 residues. The junction had 4 bases not matched to a gene; V was cut back by 2 bases and J by 5 bases.

The CDR3 sequence is CAISEDSDYYGYTF. The CDR3 nucleotides read TGTGCCATCAGTGAAGATAGTGACTACTATGGCTACACCTTC. The chain links TRBV10-3 to TRBJ1-2; no clear D gene. Trimming took off 3 bases at V and 3 bases at J, with 11 bases between the two ends. CDR1 is ENHRY, CDR2 SYGVKD, per germline. The CDR3 is made up of 14 amino acids.

CDR3 bases: TGTGCCAGCAGCCAAGATCTTTTGAGGGCCCCCACTGAAGCTTTCTTT. This translates into CASSQDLLRAPTEAFF. The rearrangement uses TRBV4-2 and TRBJ1-1; the D is unclear. The germline CDR1 and CDR2 sequences are LGHNA and YNFKEQ. The length of the CDR3 is 16 residues. Trimming removed 0 bases from V and 4 bases from J, with 15 bases in between.

The chain joins TRBV28 to TRBJ1-2; 11 nucleotides line up with TRBD1. J lost 8 bases, V lost 6 bases, and 5 bases had no gene match. The CDR3 is made up of 13 amino acids. In germline, CDR1 is MDHEN, CDR2 SYDVKM. CDR3 residues: CASSSDRGRGYTF. DNA for the CDR3: TGTGCCAGCAGCTCGGACAGGGGGCGCGGCTACACCTTC.

This clone was observed once. This sequence joins TRBV7-9 and TRBJ2-7, with 15 positions matching TRBD2. Germline V lookup: CDR1 SEHNR, CDR2 FQNEAQ (reference sequence). The CDR3 extends over 19 amino acids. V was clipped by 1 base and J by 1 base; unmatched bases: 8. CDR3 loop: CASSLEGTSGGKGSYEQYF. The DNA for the CDR3 is TGTGCCAGCAGCTTAGAAGGGACTAGCGGGGGGAAAGGATCCTACGAGCAGTACTTC.

The rearrangement joins TRBV27 to TRBJ2-1; 11 positions agree with TRBD2. Germline V CDR1 and CDR2: MNHEY, SMNVEV (reference sequence). The CDR3 extends over 19 amino acids. V was clipped by 1 base and J by 1 base; unmatched bases: 9. CDR3 in amino acids: CASSLFSFLAGGSYNEQFF. The DNA of the CDR3 is TGTGCCAGCAGTTTATTCTCCTTCCTAGCGGGGGGTTCCTACAATGAGCAGTTCTTC.

Notes on this clone: The CDR3 does not close with the conserved phenylalanine or tryptophan, likely indicating a read error. The DNA is omitted, as the CDR3 cannot be located on it reliably, and the CDR3 follows TCRdb's listing. The CDR3 spells CASSPGTGKGYEQSS. V and J are TRBV27 and TRBJ2-7; no DNA check was done on the table's D call, TRBD1. CDR1 MNHEY and CDR2 SMNVEV come from the germline V gene (reference sequence). The CDR3 contains 15 residues when both ends are counted.

The chain couples TRBV7-2 to TRBJ1-5; D call uncertain. Germline CDR1 reads SGHTA; CDR2 reads FQGNSA. V shed 1 base and J shed 9 bases, with 4 bases lying between them. The CDR3 extends over 11 amino acids. The CDR3 DNA sequence: TGTGCCAGCAGCTTAGGAGGGCCCCAGCATTTT. Translation: CASSLGGPQHF.

The chain is built from TRBV11-1 and TRBJ2-3, with D possibly TRBD1 on 6 matching bases. Germline CDR1 reads SGHAT; CDR2 reads FQDESV (reference sequence). Deletions cut 0 bases from V and 6 bases from J, with 10 bases between. The CDR3 is 14 residues long. The CDR3 spells CASSLAHQGDTQYF. CDR3 in DNA: TGTGCCAGCAGCTTAGCTCACCAGGGGGATACGCAGTATTTT. Full variable domain (outside the CDR3, taken from reference TRBV11-1 and TRBJ2-3): EAEVAQSPRYKITEKSQAVAFWCDPISGHATLYWYRQILGQGPELLVQFQDESVVDDSQLPKDRFSAERLKGVDSTLKIQPAELGDSAMYLCASSLAHQGDTQYFGPGTRLTVL.

This chain uses TRBV7-6 with TRBJ1-5, with 8 bases matching TRBD1. CDR1 is SGHVS and CDR2 is FNYEAQ in the germline V gene. The ends lost 2 bases at V and 5 bases at J; junction bases unmatched: 5. This CDR3 has 15 amino acids. DNA for the CDR3: TGTGCCAGCAGCTTACTCGGGACAGGAGATCAGCCCCAGCATTTT. Its protein is CASSLLGTGDQPQHF.

This clone was observed many times. This sequence joins TRBV6-5 and TRBJ2-2, with no clear D. Germline V CDR1 and CDR2: MNHEY, SVGAGI. Trimming left V 5 bases short and J 6 bases short, with 10 bases between. The CDR3 runs to 13 residues. CDR3 loop: CASSATPPGELFF. The CDR3, as DNA: TGTGCCAGCAGTGCGACCCCTCCCGGGGAGCTGTTTTTT.

The chain employs TRBV5-1 and TRBJ1-2, with 9 bases matching TRBD1. V lost 0 bases to trimming and J lost 4 bases; unmatched junction nucleotides: 7. The CDR3 extends over 16 amino acids. Germline CDR1 is SGHRS and CDR2 is YFSETQ. Here the CDR3 DNA reads TGCGCCAGCAGCTTGGGCCCGGGACAGGGAGCCTATGGCTACACCTTC. This gives the protein CASSLGPGQGAYGYTF.

The rearrangement joins TRBV7-9 to TRBJ2-7, with a weak D call TRBD2 (6 bases). Trimming removed 5 bases at V and 6 bases at J, with 8 bases between. Per the germline V gene, CDR1 is SEHNR and CDR2 is FQNEAQ (reference sequence). CDR3 length equals 11 residues. The CDR3, as DNA: TGTGCCAGCAGCCTTAGCGGCGAGCAGTACTTC. Residues: CASSLSGEQYF.

The chain carries TRBV30 and TRBJ1-1, with a tentative D call TRBD1 (6 bases). The CDR3 covers 13 residues. Germline CDR1 GTSNPN, CDR2 SVGIG (reference sequence). The V end was cut by 2 bases, the J end by 5 bases, with 12 bases between. This chain's CDR3 is CAWSLTGRTEAFF. The CDR3 DNA sequence: TGTGCCTGGAGTCTAACAGGGCGGACTGAAGCTTTCTTT.

The rearrangement uses TRBV7-2 and TRBJ2-7; D is unclear. Germline V gene data show CDR1 as SGHTA and CDR2 as FQGNSA. V lost 3 bases and J 3 bases, leaving 18 bases between the germline ends. The length of the CDR3 is 16 residues. The CDR3 loop reads CASSFYPQEYYYEQYF. CDR3 DNA sequence: TGTGCCAGCAGCTTTTATCCACAAGAATATTACTACGAGCAGTACTTC. Complete variable domain (other parts from reference TRBV7-2 and TRBJ2-7): GAGVSQSPSNKVTEKGKDVELRCDPISGHTALYWYRQSLGQGLEFLIYFQGNSAPDKSGLPSDRFSAERTGGSVSTLTIQRTQQEDSAVYLCASSFYPQEYYYEQYFGPGTRLTVT.

This chain connects TRBV5-4 to TRBJ1-4; D is unclear. The CDR3 is made up of 15 amino acids. The V end lost 3 bases, the J end lost 7 bases, and 16 bases lay between the germline ends. Germline CDR1 reads SGHNT; CDR2 reads YYREEE (reference sequence). CDR3 residues: CASSSEKNGGEKLFF. CDR3 DNA: TGTGCCAGCAGCTCGGAGAAAAACGGCGGTGAAAAACTGTTTTTT.

The J gene is TRBJ2-1, the V gene TRBV6-6; 7 bases are shared with TRBD1. The J segment lost 7 bases and the V segment lost 5 bases, leaving 8 bases of the junction unmatched. Germline assignment: CDR1 MNHNY and CDR2 SVGAGI (reference sequence). The CDR3 loop spans 14 amino acids. CDR3 bases: TGTGCCAGCAGTCTGGGGACAGCAATTAATGAGCAGTTCTTC. It translates to CASSLGTAINEQFF.

V usage is TRBV6-5 and J usage is TRBJ1-1; perhaps TRBD1 as D (5 bases). This CDR3 has 15 residues. CDR1 MNHEY and CDR2 SVGAGI come from the germline V gene. V shed 4 bases and J shed 5 bases, with 17 bases lying between them. DNA for the CDR3: TGTGCCAGCAGTTTCAGTGGCGCAGGGTTTACTGAAGCTTTCTTT. This sequence encodes CASSFSGAGFTEAFF.

This chain's CDR3 is CASSQGTGLAGANVLTF. The CDR3 DNA reads TGTGCCAGCAGCCAAGGAACAGGGCTAGCTGGGGCCAACGTCCTGACTTTC. The chain employs TRBV7-3 and TRBJ2-6; the D gene is possibly TRBD1 (6 bases). Trimming cost V 5 bases and J 2 bases, with 16 bases left between them. Germline values: CDR1 SGHTA, CDR2 FQGTGA. CDR3 length: 17 residues.

This chain connects TRBV7-2 to TRBJ1-2, with 9 bases that match TRBD1. V lost 5 bases and J lost 6; bases outside the gene matches: 10. This CDR3 is 15 amino acids long. Germline CDR1 is SGHTA and CDR2 is FQGNSA. The CDR3 DNA is TGTGCCAGCAGCGCCCTCCCCGGGACAGGGAATGGCTACACCTTC. This encodes CASSALPGTGNGYTF.

For the CDR3, the DNA is TGTGCCAGCAGCGTAGCTCCCAGCGGTGGGGAGACCCAGTACTTC. Translation: CASSVAPSGGETQYF. The V and J genes are TRBV9 and TRBJ2-5, with a weak D call TRBD2 (5 bases). Germline assignment: CDR1 SGDLS and CDR2 YYNGEE. Trimming pared 0 bases from V and 5 bases from J, leaving 14 bases between. There are 15 residues in the CDR3.

This chain joins TRBV4-3 and TRBJ2-7; TRBD1 matches 9 bases. The germline V gene has CDR1 LGHNA and CDR2 YSLEER. The CDR3 loop spans 15 amino acids. The J segment lost 6 bases and the V segment lost 5 bases, leaving 11 bases of the junction unmatched. Here the CDR3 reads CASSYGTGSVGEQYF. The CDR3 DNA is TGCGCCAGCAGCTACGGGACAGGGTCTGTCGGCGAGCAGTACTTC.